A selection of T cell receptor beta chains follows, all from one sample in a study of blood T cell repertoires in COVID-19. Sequenced by immunoSEQ multiplex PCR; TCRdb stores in-frame clones only, minus some. This sample has about 62,000 clones, with around 89% found just once. Sequencing used peripheral blood. The receptors derive from a woman in her sixties or seventies with COVID-19, enrolled during active disease. The CDR3 runs from the conserved cysteine through the conserved F or W. A D gene is named only where the DNA matches it firmly. Size tells how often a clone was seen (once, few, many) or the class of an expanded clone, and some rows leave it out.

d_call j_call clone_size v_call cdr3_aa cdr3_nt
TRBD1 TRBJ2-7 - TRBV4-1 CASSQEWRTGSVEQYF TGCGCCAGCAGCCAAGAGTGGAGGACAGGGTCGGTCGAGCAGTACTTC
TRBD1 TRBJ1-1 - TRBV5-4 CASSLDMTGANTEAFF TGTGCCAGCAGCTTGGATATGACAGGGGCAAACACTGAAGCTTTCTTT
- TRBJ2-3 - TRBV12-3/TRBV12-4 CASRAQGDTQYF TGTGCCAGCAGAGCTCAGGGAGATACGCAGTATTTT
TRBD1 TRBJ2-1 - TRBV7-2 CASSLQTGNNEQFF TGTGCCAGCAGCCTACAGACAGGGAACAATGAGCAGTTCTTC
TRBD1 TRBJ1-4 - TRBV28 CASSPSTKLQGSNEKLFF TGTGCCAGCAGCCCTTCGACGAAACTACAGGGGTCTAATGAAAAACTGTTTTTT
TRBD1 TRBJ2-7 - TRBV27 CASSGQGALEQYF TGTGCCAGCAGTGGCCAGGGGGCGCTTGAGCAGTACTTC
TRBD1 TRBJ1-5 - TRBV11-2 CASSPGQTYQPQHF TGTGCCAGCAGCCCGGGACAGACGTATCAGCCCCAGCATTTT
- TRBJ2-5 - TRBV5-1 CASSLAGTVQETQYF TGCGCCAGCAGCTTGGCCGGTACGGTCCAAGAGACCCAGTACTTC
- TRBJ1-2 - TRBV7-2 CASSPTGNYGYTF TGTGCCAGCAGCCCGACGGGTAACTATGGCTACACCTTC
- TRBJ1-4 - TRBV19 CASSGNRAPNEKLFF TGTGCCAGTAGTGGCAACAGGGCACCTAATGAAAAACTGTTTTTT
TRBD1 TRBJ2-7 once TRBV6-2/TRBV6-3 CASSSSGTGIEQYF TGTGCCAGCAGTTCCTCCGGGACAGGGATTGAGCAGTACTTC
TRBD1 TRBJ2-7 - TRBV29-1 CSVVGQGAINEQYF TGCAGCGTTGTAGGACAGGGGGCAATCAACGAGCAGTACTTC
TRBD1 TRBJ1-1 once TRBV11-3 CASSLGQENTEAFF TGTGCCAGCAGCTTGGGACAGGAGAACACTGAAGCTTTCTTT
- TRBJ1-4 - TRBV6-5 CASSRGNNEKLFF TGTGCCAGCAGTCGGGGTAACAATGAAAAACTGTTTTTT
- TRBJ1-5 once TRBV18 CASSLGPGLAQPQHF TGTGCCAGCTCGCTAGGGCCGGGACTGGCTCAGCCCCAGCATTTT
TRBD2 TRBJ2-7 - TRBV25-1 CASSDVSGRASYEQYF TGTGCCAGCAGTGATGTCAGCGGGAGGGCCTCCTACGAGCAGTACTTC
- TRBJ2-7 few TRBV27 CASSSLGRRPYEQYF TGTGCCAGCAGTTCCCTAGGCCGGCGGCCCTACGAGCAGTACTTC
- TRBJ1-2 - TRBV7-2 CASTEPPGIYGYTF TGTGCCAGCACCGAACCCCCAGGGATCTATGGCTACACCTTC
- TRBJ2-3 - TRBV6-6 CASSYLRGSDTQYF TGTGCCAGCAGTTACCTAAGGGGTTCGGATACGCAGTATTTT
- TRBJ2-5 - TRBV11-2 CASSSTEETQYF TGTGCCAGCAGCTCTACGGAGGAGACCCAGTACTTC
- TRBJ2-1 - TRBV6-6 CASRAQVYNEQFF TGTGCCAGCAGGGCACAGGTCTACAATGAGCAGTTCTTC
- TRBJ1-1 - TRBV6-2/TRBV6-3 CASSAFGGNTEAFF TGTGCCAGCAGTGCCTTCGGGGGGAACACTGAAGCTTTCTTT
- TRBJ1-1 - TRBV6-1 CASSEAGRVTEAFF TGTGCCAGCAGTGAAGCGGGCAGGGTGACTGAAGCTTTCTTT
- TRBJ2-4 - TRBV9 CASSGAYNIQYF TGTGCCAGCAGCGGTGCCTATAACATTCAGTACTTC